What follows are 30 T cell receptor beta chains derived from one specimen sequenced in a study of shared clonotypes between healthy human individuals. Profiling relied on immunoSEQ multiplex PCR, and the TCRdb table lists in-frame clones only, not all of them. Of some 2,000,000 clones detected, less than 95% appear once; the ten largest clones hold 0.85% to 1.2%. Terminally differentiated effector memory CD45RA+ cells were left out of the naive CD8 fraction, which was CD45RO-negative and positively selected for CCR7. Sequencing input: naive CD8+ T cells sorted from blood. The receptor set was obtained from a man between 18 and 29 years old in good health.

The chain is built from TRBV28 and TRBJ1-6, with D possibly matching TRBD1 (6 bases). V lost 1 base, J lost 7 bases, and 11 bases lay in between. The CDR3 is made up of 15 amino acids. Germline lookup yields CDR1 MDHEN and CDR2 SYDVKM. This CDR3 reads CASSLSGASNSPLHF. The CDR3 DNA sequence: TGTGCCAGCAGTTTATCGGGGGCGAGCAATTCACCCCTCCACTTT.

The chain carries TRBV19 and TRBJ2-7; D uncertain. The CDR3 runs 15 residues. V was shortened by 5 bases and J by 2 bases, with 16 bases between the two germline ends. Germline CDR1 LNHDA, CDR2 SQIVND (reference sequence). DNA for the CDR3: TGTGCCAGTAGTTCCCGATACTCCCCTACCTACGAGCAGTACTTC. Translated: CASSSRYSPTYEQYF.

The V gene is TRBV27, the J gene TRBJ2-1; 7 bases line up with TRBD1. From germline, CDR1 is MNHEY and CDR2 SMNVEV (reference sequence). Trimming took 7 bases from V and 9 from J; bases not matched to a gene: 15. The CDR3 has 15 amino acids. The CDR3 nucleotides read TGTGCCAGCACCGGCCGGGACAGTCCTTATGGTGAGCAGTTCTTC. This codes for CASTGRDSPYGEQFF.

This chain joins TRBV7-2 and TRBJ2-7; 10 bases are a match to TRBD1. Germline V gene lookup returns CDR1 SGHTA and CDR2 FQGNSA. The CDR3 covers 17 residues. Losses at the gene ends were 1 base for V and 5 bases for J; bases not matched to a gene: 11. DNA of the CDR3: TGTGCCAGCAGCTTAGACCTTCAGACAGGGGGCTGGAACGAGCAGTACTTC. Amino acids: CASSLDLQTGGWNEQYF.

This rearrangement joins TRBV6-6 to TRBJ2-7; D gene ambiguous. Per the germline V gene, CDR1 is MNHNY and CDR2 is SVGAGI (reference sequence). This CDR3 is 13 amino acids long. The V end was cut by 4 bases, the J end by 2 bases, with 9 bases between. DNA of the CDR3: TGTGCCAGCAGTTTGGGATCCCCCTACGAGCAGTACTTC. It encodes CASSLGSPYEQYF.

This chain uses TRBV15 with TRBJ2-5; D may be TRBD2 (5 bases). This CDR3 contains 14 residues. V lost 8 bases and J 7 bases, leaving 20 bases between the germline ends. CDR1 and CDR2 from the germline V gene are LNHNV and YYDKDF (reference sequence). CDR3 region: CATYGLGGKGTQYF. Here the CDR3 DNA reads TGTGCCACCTATGGACTGGGTGGCAAAGGGACCCAGTACTTC.

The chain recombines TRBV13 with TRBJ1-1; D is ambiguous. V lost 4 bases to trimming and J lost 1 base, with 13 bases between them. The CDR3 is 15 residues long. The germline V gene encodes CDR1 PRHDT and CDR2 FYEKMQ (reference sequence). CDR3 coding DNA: TGTGCCAGCAGCTCCACGGAGGGAGGGAACACTGAAGCTTTCTTT. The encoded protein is CASSSTEGGNTEAFF.

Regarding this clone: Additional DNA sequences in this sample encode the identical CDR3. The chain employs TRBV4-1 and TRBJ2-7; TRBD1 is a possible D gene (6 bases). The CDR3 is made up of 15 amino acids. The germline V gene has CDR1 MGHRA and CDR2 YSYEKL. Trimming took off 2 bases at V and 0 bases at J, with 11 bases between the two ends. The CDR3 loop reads CASSQKDRSSYEQYF. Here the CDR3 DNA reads TGCGCCAGCAGCCAAAAAGACAGGAGCTCCTACGAGCAGTACTTC.

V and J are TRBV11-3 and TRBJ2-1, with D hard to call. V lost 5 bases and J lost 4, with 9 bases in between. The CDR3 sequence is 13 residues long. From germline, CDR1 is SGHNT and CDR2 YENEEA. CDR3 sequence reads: CASSVGNYNEQFF. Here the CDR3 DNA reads TGTGCCAGCAGCGTAGGTAATTACAATGAGCAGTTCTTC.

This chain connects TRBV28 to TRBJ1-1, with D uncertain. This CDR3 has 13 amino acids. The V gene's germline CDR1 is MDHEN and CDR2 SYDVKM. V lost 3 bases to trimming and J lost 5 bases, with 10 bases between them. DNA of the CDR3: TGTGCCAGCAGTTTCGGATTTGAGACTGAAGCTTTCTTT. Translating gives CASSFGFETEAFF. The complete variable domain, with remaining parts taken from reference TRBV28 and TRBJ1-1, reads DVKVTQSSRYLVKRTGEKVFLECVQDMDHENMFWYRQDPGLGLRLIYFSYDVKMKEKGDIPEGYSVSREKKERFSLILESASTNQTSMYLCASSFGFETEAFFGQGTRLTVV.

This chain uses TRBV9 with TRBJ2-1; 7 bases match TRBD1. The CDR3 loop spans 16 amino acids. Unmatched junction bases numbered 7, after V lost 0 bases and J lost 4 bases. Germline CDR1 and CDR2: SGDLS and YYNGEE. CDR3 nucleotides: TGTGCCAGCAGCGTAGATATGGGGGACAGTTACAATGAGCAGTTCTTC. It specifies CASSVDMGDSYNEQFF.

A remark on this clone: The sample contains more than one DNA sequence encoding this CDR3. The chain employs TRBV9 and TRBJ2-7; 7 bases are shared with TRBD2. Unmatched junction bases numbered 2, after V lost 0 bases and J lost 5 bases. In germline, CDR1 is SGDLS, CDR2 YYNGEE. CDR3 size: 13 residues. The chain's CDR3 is CASSVGTSDEQYF. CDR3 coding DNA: TGTGCCAGCAGCGTAGGGACTAGTGACGAGCAGTACTTC.

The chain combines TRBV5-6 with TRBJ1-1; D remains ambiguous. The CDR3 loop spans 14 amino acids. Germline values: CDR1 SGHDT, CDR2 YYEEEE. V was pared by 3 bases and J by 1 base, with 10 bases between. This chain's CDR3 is CASSYGRTNTEAFF. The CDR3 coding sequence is TGTGCCAGCAGCTACGGACGGACGAACACTGAAGCTTTCTTT.

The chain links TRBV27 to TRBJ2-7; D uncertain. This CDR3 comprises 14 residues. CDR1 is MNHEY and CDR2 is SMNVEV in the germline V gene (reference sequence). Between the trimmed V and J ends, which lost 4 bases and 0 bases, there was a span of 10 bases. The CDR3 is CASSSASPSYEQYF. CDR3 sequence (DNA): TGTGCCAGCAGTTCGGCCAGTCCCTCCTACGAGCAGTACTTC.

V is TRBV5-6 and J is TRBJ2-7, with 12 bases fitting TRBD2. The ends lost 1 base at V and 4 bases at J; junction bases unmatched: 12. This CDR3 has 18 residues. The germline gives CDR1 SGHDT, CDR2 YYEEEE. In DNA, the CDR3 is TGTGCCAGCAGCTTGTTCGGCCTAGCGGGGGGGCCTAGGTACGAGCAGTACTTC. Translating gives CASSLFGLAGGPRYEQYF.

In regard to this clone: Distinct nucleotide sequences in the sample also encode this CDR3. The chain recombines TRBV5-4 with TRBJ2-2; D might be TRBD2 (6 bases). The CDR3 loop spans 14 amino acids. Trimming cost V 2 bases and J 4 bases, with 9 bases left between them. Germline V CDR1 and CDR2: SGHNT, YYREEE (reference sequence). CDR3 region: CASSFQGGTGELFF. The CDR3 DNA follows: TGTGCCAGCAGCTTCCAGGGAGGCACCGGGGAGCTGTTTTTT.

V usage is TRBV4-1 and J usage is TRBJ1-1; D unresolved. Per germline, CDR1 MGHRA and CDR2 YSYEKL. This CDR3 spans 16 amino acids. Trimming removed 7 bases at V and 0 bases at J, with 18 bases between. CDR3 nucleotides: TGCGCCAGCAAGGATGGGATCGGGGTCGTGAACACTGAAGCTTTCTTT. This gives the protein CASKDGIGVVNTEAFF.

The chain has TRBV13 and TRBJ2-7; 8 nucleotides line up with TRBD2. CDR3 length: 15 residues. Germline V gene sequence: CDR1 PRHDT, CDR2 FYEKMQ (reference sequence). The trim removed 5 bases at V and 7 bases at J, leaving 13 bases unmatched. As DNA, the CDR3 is TGTGCCAGCAGCCTAAATCCGGGACTAGGAGGTGAGCAGTACTTC. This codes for CASSLNPGLGGEQYF.

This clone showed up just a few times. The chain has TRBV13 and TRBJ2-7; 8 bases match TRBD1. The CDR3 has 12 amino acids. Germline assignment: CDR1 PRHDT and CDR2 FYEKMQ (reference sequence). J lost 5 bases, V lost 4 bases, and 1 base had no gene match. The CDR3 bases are TGTGCCAGCAGCTCACAGGGGGACGAGCAGTACTTC. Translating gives CASSSQGDEQYF.

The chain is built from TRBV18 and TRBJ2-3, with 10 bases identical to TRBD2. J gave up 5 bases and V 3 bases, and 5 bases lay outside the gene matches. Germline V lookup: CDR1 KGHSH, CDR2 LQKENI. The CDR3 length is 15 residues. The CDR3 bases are TGTGCCAGCTCACCTTTAGCGGGAGGCGAAGATACGCAGTATTTT. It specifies CASSPLAGGEDTQYF.

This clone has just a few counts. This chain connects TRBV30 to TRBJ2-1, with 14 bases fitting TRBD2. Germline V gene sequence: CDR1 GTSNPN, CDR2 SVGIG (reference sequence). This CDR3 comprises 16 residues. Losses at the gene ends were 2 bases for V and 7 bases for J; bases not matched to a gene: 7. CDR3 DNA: TGTGCCTGGAGTCGGGGACTAGCGGGGGCCGTTAATGAGCAGTTCTTC. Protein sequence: CAWSRGLAGAVNEQFF.

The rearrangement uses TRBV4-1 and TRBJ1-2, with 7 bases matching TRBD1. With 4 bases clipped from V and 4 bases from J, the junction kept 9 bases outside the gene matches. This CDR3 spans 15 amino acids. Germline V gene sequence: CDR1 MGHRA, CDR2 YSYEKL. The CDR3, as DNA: TGCGCCAGCAGCCCCAGCGTGCCAGGGGGCTATGGCTACACCTTC. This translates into CASSPSVPGGYGYTF.

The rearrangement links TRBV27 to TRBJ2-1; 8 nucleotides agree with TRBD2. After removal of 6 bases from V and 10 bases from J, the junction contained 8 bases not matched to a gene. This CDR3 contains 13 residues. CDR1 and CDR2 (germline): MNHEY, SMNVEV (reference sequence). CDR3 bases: TGTGCCAGCAGCTTAAGCGGGAGTCGGGAGCAGTTCTTC. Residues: CASSLSGSREQFF.

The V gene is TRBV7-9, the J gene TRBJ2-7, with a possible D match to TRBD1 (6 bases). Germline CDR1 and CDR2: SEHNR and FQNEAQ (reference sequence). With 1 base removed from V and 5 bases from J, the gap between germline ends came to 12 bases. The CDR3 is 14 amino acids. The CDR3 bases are TGTGCCAGCAGCTTAGTAGAGACAGGCGACGAGCAGTACTTC. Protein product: CASSLVETGDEQYF.

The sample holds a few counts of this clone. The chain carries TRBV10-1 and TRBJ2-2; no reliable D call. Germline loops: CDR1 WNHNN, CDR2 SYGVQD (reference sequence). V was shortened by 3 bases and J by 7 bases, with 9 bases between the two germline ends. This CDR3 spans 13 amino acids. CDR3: CASSDSGVGELFF. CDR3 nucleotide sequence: TGCGCCAGCAGTGACTCTGGGGTCGGGGAGCTGTTTTTT.

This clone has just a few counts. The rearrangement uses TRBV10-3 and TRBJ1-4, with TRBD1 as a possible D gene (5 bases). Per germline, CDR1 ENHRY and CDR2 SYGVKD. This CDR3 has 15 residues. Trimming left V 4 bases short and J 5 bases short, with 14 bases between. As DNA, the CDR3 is TGTGCCATCAGTGCCACGACAGACTCGAATGAAAAACTGTTTTTT. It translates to CAISATTDSNEKLFF.

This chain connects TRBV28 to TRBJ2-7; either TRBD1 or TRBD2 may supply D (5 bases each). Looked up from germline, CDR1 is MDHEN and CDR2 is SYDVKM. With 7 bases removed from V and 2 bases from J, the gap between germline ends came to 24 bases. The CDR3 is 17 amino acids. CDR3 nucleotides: TGTGCCAGCATCGAGTGGGACGCTTCATCTGCGACCTACGAGCAGTACTTC. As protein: CASIEWDASSATYEQYF.

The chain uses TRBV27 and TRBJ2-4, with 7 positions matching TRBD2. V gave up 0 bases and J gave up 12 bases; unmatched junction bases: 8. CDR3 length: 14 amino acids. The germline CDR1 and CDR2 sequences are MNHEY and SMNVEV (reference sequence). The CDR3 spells CASSLSGDYPSQYF. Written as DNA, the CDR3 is TGTGCCAGCAGTTTATCGGGGGACTACCCGTCTCAGTACTTC.

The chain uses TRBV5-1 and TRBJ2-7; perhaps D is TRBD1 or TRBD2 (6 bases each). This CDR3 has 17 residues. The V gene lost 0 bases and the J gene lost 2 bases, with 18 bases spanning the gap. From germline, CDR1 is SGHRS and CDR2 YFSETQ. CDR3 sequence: CASSLEGGVAETYEQYF. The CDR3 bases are TGCGCCAGCAGCTTGGAGGGGGGAGTAGCGGAAACCTACGAGCAGTACTTC.

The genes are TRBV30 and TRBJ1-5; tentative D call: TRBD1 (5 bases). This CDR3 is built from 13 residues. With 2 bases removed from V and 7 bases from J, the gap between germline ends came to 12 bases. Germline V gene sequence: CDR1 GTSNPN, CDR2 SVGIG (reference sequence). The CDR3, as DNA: TGTGCCTGGAGTAGGGGTGCTGCCCAGCCCCAGCATTTT. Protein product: CAWSRGAAQPQHF.